This TCR beta chain derives from a study of T cell responses to AZD1222 COVID-19 vaccine. Study-wide results and caveats: The donor cohort was predominantly white British with a female majority, and clonal diversity may have been underestimated. It was only after the peak T cell response that any repertoires were sampled.

The V end lost 0 bases, the J end lost 2 bases, and 11 bases lay between the germline ends. The germline V gene has CDR1 LGHNA and CDR2 YNFKEQ. The CDR3 sequence is 15 residues long. TCRdb's copy holds only in-frame clones and misses some; the assay was immunoSEQ multiplex PCR. The table lists roughly 150,000 clones, 90% of them singletons, with about 6.5% in the top ten. Remarks on this clone: Its antigen is still unknown.

The source of this sequence is an adult who received the AZD1222 COVID-19 vaccine. This sequence joins TRBV4-2 and TRBJ2-7; possible D gene TRBD1, 5 bases. The sample was peripheral blood, taken 28 days after the second AZD1222 dose. CDR3: CASSQDVKGPYEQYF. The CDR3 DNA follows: TGTGCCAGCAGCCAAGATGTAAAGGGGCCCTACGAGCAGTACTTC.